Each of the 4 T cell receptor beta chains below was sequenced from the same sample in a study of cytomegalovirus exposure and HLA in healthy donors. The primer mix had 60 Vbeta and 13 Jbeta primers. Libraries were prepared by immunoSEQ multiplex PCR; TCRdb keeps only in-frame clonotypes and omits some of them. This sample has 150,000 to 250,000 clones, with 65% to 90% found just once. Sequencing input: PBMCs. The source of these receptors is a woman in her forties or fifties in good health and CMV-seronegative.

The chain recombines TRBV6-6 with TRBJ2-1, with D possibly being TRBD2 (7 bases). The V end lost 6 bases, the J end lost 0 bases, and 15 bases lay between the germline ends. This CDR3 has 16 amino acids. The germline V gene has CDR1 MNHNY and CDR2 SVGAGI (reference sequence). DNA for the CDR3: TGTGCCAGCAGCAAAAGGGGGGGTCCCTCCTACAATGAGCAGTTCTTC. This codes for CASSKRGGPSYNEQFF.

The CDR3 here is CASSLGTGVRDTQYF. Written as DNA, the CDR3 is TGCGCCAGCAGCCTCGGGACAGGGGTGCGGGATACGCAGTATTTT. V is TRBV5-1 and J is TRBJ2-3; 10 nucleotides line up with TRBD1. The CDR3 covers 15 residues. V was pared by 4 bases and J by 6 bases, with 8 bases of the junction left unmatched. Germline-derived CDR1 and CDR2 are SGHRS and YFSETQ. The complete variable domain, with remaining parts taken from reference TRBV5-1 and TRBJ2-3, reads KAGVTQTPRYLIKTRGQQVTLSCSPISGHRSVSWYQQTPGQGLQFLFEYFSETQRNKGNFPGRFSGRQFSNSRSEMNVSTLELGDSALYLCASSLGTGVRDTQYFGPGTRLTVL.

The gene calls are TRBV6-5 and TRBJ1-2, with D perhaps matching TRBD1 (5 bases). V dropped 6 bases and J dropped 2 bases, with 13 bases sitting between them. CDR1 and CDR2 (germline): MNHEY, SVGAGI. The CDR3 is 14 amino acids. The CDR3 protein is CASRLGQANYGYTF. In DNA form, the CDR3 reads TGTGCCAGCAGGCTGGGGCAGGCGAACTATGGCTACACCTTC.

This clone was seen a single time. V gene TRBV9 combines with J gene TRBJ1-1; D gene uncertain. V shed 0 bases and J shed 5 bases, with 11 bases lying between them. The germline V gene has CDR1 SGDLS and CDR2 YYNGEE. The CDR3 is 14 residues long. The CDR3 protein is CASSVDPTPTEAFF. The CDR3 DNA reads as TGTGCCAGCAGCGTAGACCCCACACCGACTGAAGCTTTCTTT.